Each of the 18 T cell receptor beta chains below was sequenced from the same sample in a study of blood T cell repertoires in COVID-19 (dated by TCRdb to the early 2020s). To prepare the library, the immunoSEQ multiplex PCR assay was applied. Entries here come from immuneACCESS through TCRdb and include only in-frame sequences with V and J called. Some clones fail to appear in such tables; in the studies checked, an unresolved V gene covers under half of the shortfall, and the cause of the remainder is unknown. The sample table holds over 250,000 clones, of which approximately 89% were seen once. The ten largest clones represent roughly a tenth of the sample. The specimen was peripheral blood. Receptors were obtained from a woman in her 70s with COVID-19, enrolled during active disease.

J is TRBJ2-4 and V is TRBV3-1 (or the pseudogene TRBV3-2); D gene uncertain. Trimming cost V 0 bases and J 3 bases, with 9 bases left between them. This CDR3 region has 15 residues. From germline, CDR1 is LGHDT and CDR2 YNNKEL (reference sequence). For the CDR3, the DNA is TGTGCCAGCAGCCAAGATGGGTCGGGCAAAAACATTCAGTACTTC. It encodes CASSQDGSGKNIQYF.

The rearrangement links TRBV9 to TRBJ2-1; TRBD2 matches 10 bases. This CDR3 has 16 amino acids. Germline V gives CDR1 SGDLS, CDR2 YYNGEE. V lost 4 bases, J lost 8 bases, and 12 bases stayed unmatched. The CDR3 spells CASSKDGTSEGDEQFF. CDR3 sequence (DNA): TGTGCCAGCAGCAAAGACGGGACTAGCGAAGGGGATGAGCAGTTCTTC.

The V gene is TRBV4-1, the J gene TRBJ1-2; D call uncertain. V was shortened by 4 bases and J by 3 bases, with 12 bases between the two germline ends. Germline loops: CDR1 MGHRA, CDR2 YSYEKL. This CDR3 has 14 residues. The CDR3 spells CASSLTVGDYGYTF. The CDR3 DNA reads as TGCGCCAGCAGCCTCACGGTCGGGGACTATGGCTACACCTTC.

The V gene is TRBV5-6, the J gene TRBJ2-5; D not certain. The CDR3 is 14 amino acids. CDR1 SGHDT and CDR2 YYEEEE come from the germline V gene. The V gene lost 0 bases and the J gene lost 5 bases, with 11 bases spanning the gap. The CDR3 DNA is TGTGCCAGCAGCTTGGACCCAGGAATGGAGACCCAGTACTTC. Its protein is CASSLDPGMETQYF.

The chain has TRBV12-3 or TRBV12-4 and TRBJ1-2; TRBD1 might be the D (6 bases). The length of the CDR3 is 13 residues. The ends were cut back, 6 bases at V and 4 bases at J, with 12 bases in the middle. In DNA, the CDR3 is TGTGCCAGCAGCCAAGGGGGACGCTATGGCTACACCTTC. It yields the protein CASSQGGRYGYTF.

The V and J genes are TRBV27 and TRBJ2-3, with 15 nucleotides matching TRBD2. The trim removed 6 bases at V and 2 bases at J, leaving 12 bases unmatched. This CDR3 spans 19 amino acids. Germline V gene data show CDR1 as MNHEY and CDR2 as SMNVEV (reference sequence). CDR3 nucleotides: TGTGCCAGCAGCACCGGGACTAGCGGGAGGCTAGGTAACACAGATACGCAGTATTTT. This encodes CASSTGTSGRLGNTDTQYF.

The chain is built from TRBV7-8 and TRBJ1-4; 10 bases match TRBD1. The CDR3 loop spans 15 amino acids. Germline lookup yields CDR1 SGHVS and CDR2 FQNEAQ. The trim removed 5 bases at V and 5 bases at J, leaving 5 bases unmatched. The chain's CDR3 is CASSPPGQGNEKLFF. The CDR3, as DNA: TGTGCCAGCAGCCCCCCGGGACAGGGGAATGAAAAACTGTTTTTT.

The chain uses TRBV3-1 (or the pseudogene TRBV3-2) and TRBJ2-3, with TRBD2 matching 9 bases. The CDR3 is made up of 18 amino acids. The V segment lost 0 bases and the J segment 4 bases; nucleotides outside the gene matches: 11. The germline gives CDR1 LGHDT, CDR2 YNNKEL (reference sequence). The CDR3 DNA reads TGTGCCAGCAGCCAAGATCTAGGCGCGGGAGGGCCTCCAGATACGCAGTATTTT. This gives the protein CASSQDLGAGGPPDTQYF.

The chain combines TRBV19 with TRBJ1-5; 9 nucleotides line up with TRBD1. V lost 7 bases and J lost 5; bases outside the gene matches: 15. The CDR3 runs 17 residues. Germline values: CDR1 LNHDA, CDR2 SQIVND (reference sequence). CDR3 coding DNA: TGTGCCAGTAACAGTCCCGGGGACAGGGCTGGTCATCAGCCCCAGCATTTT. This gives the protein CASNSPGDRAGHQPQHF.

CDR3 nucleotides: TGTGCCAGCAGCGCCACAGGGGCAGATACGCAGTATTTT. This translates into CASSATGADTQYF. The chain combines TRBV7-3 with TRBJ2-3, with 7 positions matching TRBD1. This CDR3 comprises 13 residues. The germline CDR1 and CDR2 sequences are SGHTA and FQGTGA. V was clipped by 5 bases and J by 4 bases; unmatched bases: 3.

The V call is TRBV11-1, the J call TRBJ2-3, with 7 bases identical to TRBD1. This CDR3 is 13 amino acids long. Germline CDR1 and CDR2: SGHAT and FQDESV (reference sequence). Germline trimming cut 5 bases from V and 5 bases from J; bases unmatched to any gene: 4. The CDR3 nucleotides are TGTGCCAGCAGCCGACAGGGAAGAGATACGCAGTATTTT. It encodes CASSRQGRDTQYF.

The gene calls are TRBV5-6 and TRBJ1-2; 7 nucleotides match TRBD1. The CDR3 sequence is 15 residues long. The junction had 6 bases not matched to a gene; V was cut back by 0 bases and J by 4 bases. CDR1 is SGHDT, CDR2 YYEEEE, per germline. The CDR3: CASSLGDRYSYGYTF. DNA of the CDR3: TGTGCCAGCAGCTTGGGGGACAGATACTCCTATGGCTACACCTTC.

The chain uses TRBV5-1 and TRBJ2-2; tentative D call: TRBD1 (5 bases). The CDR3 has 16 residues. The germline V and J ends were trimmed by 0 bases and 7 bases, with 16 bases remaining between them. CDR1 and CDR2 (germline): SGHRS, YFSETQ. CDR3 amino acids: CASSLVSQGWDGELFF. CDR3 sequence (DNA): TGCGCCAGCAGCTTGGTCTCGCAGGGTTGGGACGGGGAGCTGTTTTTT.

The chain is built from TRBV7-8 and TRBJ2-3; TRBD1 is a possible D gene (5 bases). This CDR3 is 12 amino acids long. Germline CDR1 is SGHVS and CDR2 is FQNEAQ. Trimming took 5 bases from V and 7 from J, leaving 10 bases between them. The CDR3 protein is CASSLQAYTQYF. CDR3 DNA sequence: TGTGCCAGCAGCCTACAGGCTTATACGCAGTATTTT. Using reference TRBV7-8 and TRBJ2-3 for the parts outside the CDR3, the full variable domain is GAGVSQSPRYKVAKRGQDVALRCDPISGHVSLFWYQQALGQGPEFLTYFQNEAQLDKSGLPSDRFFAERPEGSVSTLKIQRTQQEDSAVYLCASSLQAYTQYFGPGTRLTVL.

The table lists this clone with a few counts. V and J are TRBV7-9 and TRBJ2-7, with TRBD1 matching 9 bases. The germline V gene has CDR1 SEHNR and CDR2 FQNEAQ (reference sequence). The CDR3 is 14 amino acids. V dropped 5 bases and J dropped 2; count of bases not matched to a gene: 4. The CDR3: CASSPGDRAYEQYF. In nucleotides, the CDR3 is TGTGCCAGCAGCCCAGGGGACAGGGCCTACGAGCAGTACTTC.

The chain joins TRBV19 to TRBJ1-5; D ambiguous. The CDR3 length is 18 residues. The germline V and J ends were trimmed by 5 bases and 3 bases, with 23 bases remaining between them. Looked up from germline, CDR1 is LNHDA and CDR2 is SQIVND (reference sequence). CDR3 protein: CASSLSRDTRHVNQPQHF. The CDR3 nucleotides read TGTGCCAGTAGTCTATCTCGCGACACACGACATGTCAATCAGCCCCAGCATTTT.

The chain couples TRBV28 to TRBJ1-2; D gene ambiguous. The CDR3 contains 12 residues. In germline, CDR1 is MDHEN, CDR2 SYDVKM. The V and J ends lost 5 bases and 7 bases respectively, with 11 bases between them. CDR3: CASSRNRGGYTF. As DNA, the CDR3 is TGTGCCAGCAGTCGTAACCGGGGTGGCTACACCTTC.

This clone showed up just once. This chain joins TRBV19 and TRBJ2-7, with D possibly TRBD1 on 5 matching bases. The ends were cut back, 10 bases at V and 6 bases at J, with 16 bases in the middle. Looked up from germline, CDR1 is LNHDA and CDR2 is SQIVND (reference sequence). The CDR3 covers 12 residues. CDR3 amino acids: CATAGQGVEQYF. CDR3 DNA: TGTGCCACTGCCGGCCAAGGGGTCGAGCAGTACTTC.